This TCR beta chain was identified in a study of PD-1 blockade in classical Hodgkin lymphoma. The sample's time point: cycle 4 day 1 (C4D1), after more than 5 weeks of nivolumab. All patients relapsed after autologous stem cell transplantation, and brentuximab vedotin exposure varied. With respect to this clone: What it binds is unknown.

The data were produced by immunoSEQ multiplex PCR, yet TCRdb's version contains in-frame clones alone and is incomplete. The table lists about 9,200 clones, around nine tenths of them singletons. Study-wide results and caveats: Complete responders entered with baseline diversity on par with newly diagnosed patients, the results showed. A significant rise in TCR diversity by C4D1 was seen for CD4+ but not CD8+ cells. It was reported that newly diagnosed patients had less baseline TCR diversity than healthy donors.

This CDR3 contains 13 residues. CDR1 is GTSNPN, CDR2 SVGIG, per germline (reference sequence). The germline V and J ends were trimmed by 2 bases and 5 bases, with 10 bases remaining between them. V is TRBV30 and J is TRBJ2-1, with D possibly TRBD1 on 6 matching bases. This receptor was taken from a human donor with classical Hodgkin lymphoma. Material: peripheral blood mononuclear cells (PBMCs), obtained before the fourth cycle of nivolumab. The CDR3 is CAWSPGTNNEQFF. The CDR3 nucleotides read TGTGCCTGGAGTCCCGGGACAAACAATGAGCAGTTCTTC.